A single TCR beta chain is shown here with its context. The record originates from a study of cytomegalovirus exposure and HLA in healthy donors. Study details: Earlier findings included some 100 million unique TCR beta sequences obtained from around 180 million T cells.

The PCR was carried out with 60 Vbeta primers and 13 Jbeta primers. Profiling relied on immunoSEQ multiplex PCR, and the TCRdb table lists in-frame clones only, not all of them. The repertoire holds approximately 170,000 clones, with 80% to 85% as singletons. Each donor was nominally healthy when sampled (though unrecorded immune exposures were likely). Sample: PBMCs. The clonotype was recovered from a human donor in good health.

The CDR3 protein is CASSSGQKNTEAFF. In DNA form, the CDR3 reads TGTGCCAGTAGTTCGGGACAGAAGAACACTGAAGCTTTCTTT. The chain carries TRBV19 and TRBJ1-1; TRBD1 matches 7 bases. CDR3 length: 14 residues. The V and J ends lost 5 bases and 1 base, in that order; junction bases with no gene match: 4. Germline CDR1 LNHDA, CDR2 SQIVND (reference sequence).